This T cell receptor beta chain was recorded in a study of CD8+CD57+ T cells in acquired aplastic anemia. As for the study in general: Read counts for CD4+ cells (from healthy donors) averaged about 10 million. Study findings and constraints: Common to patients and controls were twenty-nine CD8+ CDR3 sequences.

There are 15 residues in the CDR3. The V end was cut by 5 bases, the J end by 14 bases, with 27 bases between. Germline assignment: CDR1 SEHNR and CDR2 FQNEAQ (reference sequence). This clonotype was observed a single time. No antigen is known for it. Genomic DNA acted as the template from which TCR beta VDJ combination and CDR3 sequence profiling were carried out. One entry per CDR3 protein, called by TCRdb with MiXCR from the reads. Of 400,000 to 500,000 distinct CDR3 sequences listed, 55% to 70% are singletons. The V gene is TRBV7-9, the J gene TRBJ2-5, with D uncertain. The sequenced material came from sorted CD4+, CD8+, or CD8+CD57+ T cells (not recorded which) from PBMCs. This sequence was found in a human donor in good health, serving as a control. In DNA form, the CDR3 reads TGTGCCAGCAGCCCCCTGGGATTGCTTGAAGCTTTCTTTTACTTC. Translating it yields CASSPLGLLEAFFYF.